This TCR beta chain was recorded in a study of human T cells and chemical hapten exposure. This CDR3 is built from 12 residues. Trimming took 6 bases from V and 11 from J, leaving 16 bases between them. The germline CDR1 and CDR2 sequences are MDHEN and SYDVKM. Using its own MiXCR run on the RACE reads, TCRdb lists one record per CDR3 protein. The sample shows 35,000 to 45,000 distinct CDR3 sequences, around 9% of them seen only once. Time point meaning: patch test 2, 6 weeks after DPC sensitization. Indicated treatment: therapeutic diphenylcyclopropenone sensitization with weekly scalp DPC. This sequence was found in a woman between 35 and 50 years old with alopecia areata. Some clones in this sample may be carry-over from other donors' samples. The specimen was whole blood, collected in connection with sensitization to the hapten diphenylcyclopropenone (DPC). V is TRBV28 and J is TRBJ1-1; perhaps TRBD1 as D (5 bases). Here the CDR3 reads CASRVGAGEAFF. As DNA, the CDR3 is TGTGCCAGCAGGGTAGGGGCCGGGGAGGCTTTCTTT.